These 4 T cell receptor beta chains were all obtained from the same sample, sequenced in a study of blood T cell repertoires in COVID-19. Assay: immunoSEQ multiplex PCR; the TCRdb copy retains only in-frame clones and omits some. The data show around 400,000 clones, roughly 80% seen once. The sample consisted of PBMCs or T cells enriched from blood (not recorded which). These TCRs come from a woman aged 50 to 60 who had recovered from COVID-19.

This chain joins TRBV4-2 and TRBJ1-1, with no clear D. CDR3 length equals 13 residues. Germline-derived CDR1 and CDR2 are LGHNA and YNFKEQ. V was shortened by 4 bases and J by 1 base, with 7 bases between the two germline ends. The DNA for the CDR3 is TGTGCCAGCAGCCTGGGAGGGAACACTGAAGCTTTCTTT. It specifies CASSLGGNTEAFF.

J is TRBJ2-7 and V is TRBV10-1; possible D gene TRBD2, 6 bases. Deletions cut 3 bases from V and 1 base from J, with 19 bases between. The CDR3 consists of 17 residues. Germline loops: CDR1 WNHNN, CDR2 SYGVQD (reference sequence). This CDR3 is CASSDGASAYPSYEQYF. The CDR3 DNA reads as TGCGCCAGCAGTGACGGGGCTAGCGCATATCCGTCCTACGAGCAGTACTTC.

This chain connects TRBV7-8 to TRBJ2-7; possible D gene TRBD1, 5 bases. The germline V gene encodes CDR1 SGHVS and CDR2 FQNEAQ. This CDR3 has 15 amino acids. Deletions cut 5 bases from V and 2 bases from J, with 16 bases between. CDR3 DNA sequence: TGTGCCAGCAGCCCCATTGGGGCGAGCGCCTACGAGCAGTACTTC. This encodes CASSPIGASAYEQYF.

This rearrangement joins TRBV3-1 (or the pseudogene TRBV3-2) to TRBJ2-1, with D possibly being TRBD2 (6 bases). In germline, CDR1 is LGHDT, CDR2 YNNKEL (reference sequence). Between the trimmed V and J ends, which lost 0 bases and 9 bases, there was a span of 21 bases. The length of the CDR3 is 17 residues. The CDR3 here is CASSQDLGGPHGSEQFF. Here the CDR3 DNA reads TGTGCCAGCAGCCAAGATCTCGGGGGACCCCATGGCAGTGAGCAGTTCTTC.